A single TCR beta chain is shown here with its context. In the original workflow: Researchers report that nucleated cell counts were estimated from reference gene primer amplification. Clones were read by immunoSEQ multiplex PCR, and TCRdb kept only the in-frame ones, dropping some. V, J and clone size were drawn from that table, and D and trimming were deduced from the DNA. The repertoire includes some 50,000 clones, about 83% of them detected once, and 2.1% sits in the top ten. The data are from a study of blood T cell repertoires in COVID-19. The wider study: Italy, Spain and the United States were the sources of the convalescent and acute COVID-19 samples. Sources were T cells, B-cell-depleted T cells, or PBMCs; the material itself was cDNA or gDNA.

Trimming pared 1 base from V and 6 bases from J, leaving 10 bases between. This CDR3 region has 14 residues. Germline V gene sequence: CDR1 LGHNA, CDR2 YNFKEQ. The sample consisted of peripheral blood. The origin of this receptor is a woman in her sixties with acute or convalescent COVID-19. This chain connects TRBV4-2 to TRBJ2-4; TRBD2 might be the D (6 bases). The CDR3 region is CASSQVAGGNIQYF. In nucleotides, the CDR3 is TGTGCCAGCAGCCAAGTGGCCGGGGGAAACATTCAGTACTTC.